The rows below give T cell receptor beta chains drawn from one sample of a study of T cells in localized non-small cell lung cancer. This table comes from immunoSEQ multiplex PCR, and its TCRdb copy is limited to in-frame clones, with some not included. The sample contains about 40,000 clones, around nine tenths of which appear only once. Here the sequenced sample was peripheral blood, taken before any cancer treatment. These receptors were collected from a man aged 18 to 49 with stage I lung adenocarcinoma. Both conserved end residues are trimmed from each CDR3.

V gene: TRBV4-1; J gene: TRBJ1-4; CDR3 protein: ASSPRGTYSANEKLF
V gene: TRBV4-3; J gene: TRBJ1-2; CDR3 protein: ASSQDRGLGGEGYT
V gene: TRBV4-3; J gene: TRBJ1-4; CDR3 protein: ASSQVYGEKLF
V gene: TRBV7-8; J gene: TRBJ1-5; CDR3 protein: ASSWGAGITLNQPQH
V gene: TRBV28; J gene: TRBJ1-2; CDR3 protein: ASSSQKSNYGYT
V gene: TRBV11-2; J gene: TRBJ1-2; CDR3 protein: ASSLASPINYGYT
V gene: TRBV15; J gene: TRBJ2-2; CDR3 protein: ATSPQRNTGELF
V gene: TRBV4-2; J gene: TRBJ1-2; CDR3 protein: ASSPAMRRGYGYT
V gene: TRBV9; J gene: TRBJ2-3; CDR3 protein: ASSVATSSTDTQY
V gene: TRBV7-9; J gene: TRBJ1-3; CDR3 protein: ASSPPAAADPPGNTIY
V gene: TRBV4-3; J gene: TRBJ2-5; CDR3 protein: ASSQRGRGLQETQY
V gene: TRBV9; J gene: TRBJ2-1; CDR3 protein: ASSVDSYNEQF
V gene: TRBV29-1; J gene: TRBJ1-1; CDR3 protein: SVEVEGTTEAF
V gene: TRBV19; J gene: TRBJ2-3; CDR3 protein: ASSGLAGGDTQY
V gene: TRBV7-2; J gene: TRBJ2-3; CDR3 protein: ASSVGGGKVDTQY
V gene: TRBV5-1; J gene: TRBJ2-2; CDR3 protein: ASSFSGENTGELF
V gene: TRBV7-2; J gene: TRBJ1-6; CDR3 protein: ASSLHRTGPAGNSPLH
V gene: TRBV11-2; J gene: TRBJ2-2; CDR3 protein: ASSSDRGSTGELF
V gene: TRBV19; J gene: TRBJ1-5; CDR3 protein: ASMGLRDSNQPQH
V gene: TRBV7-3; J gene: TRBJ2-3; CDR3 protein: ASSLNPAATDTQY
V gene: TRBV7-2; J gene: TRBJ1-1; CDR3 protein: ASSLISGVPF
V gene: TRBV6-1; J gene: TRBJ2-7; CDR3 protein: ASSGETFSYEQY
V gene: TRBV4-2; J gene: TRBJ2-3; CDR3 protein: ASSQDPRGGATDTQY
V gene: TRBV19; J gene: TRBJ2-5; CDR3 protein: ASSIGEETQY
V gene: TRBV28; J gene: TRBJ1-4; CDR3 protein: ASSSGQASEKLF
V gene: TRBV7-9; J gene: TRBJ1-2; CDR3 protein: ASSNSGLLGYT
V gene: TRBV5-1; J gene: TRBJ1-2; CDR3 protein: ASSVDSLDGYT
V gene: TRBV5-6; J gene: TRBJ2-7; CDR3 protein: ASSLGDRQGARQQY
V gene: TRBV30; J gene: TRBJ1-5; CDR3 protein: AWSVRAGNNQPQH
V gene: TRBV6-1; J gene: TRBJ1-5; CDR3 protein: ASSRTAMGNQPQH
V gene: TRBV4-3; J gene: TRBJ1-2; CDR3 protein: ASSQDFGGYT
V gene: TRBV7-2; J gene: TRBJ2-7; CDR3 protein: ASSLAGGPSYEQY
V gene: TRBV12-5; J gene: TRBJ1-2; CDR3 protein: ASGTGGRGYT
V gene: TRBV5-4; J gene: TRBJ1-2; CDR3 protein: ASSLTDLYGYT
V gene: TRBV7-2; J gene: TRBJ2-3; CDR3 protein: ASSLAPGAADTQY
V gene: TRBV6-1; J gene: TRBJ1-6; CDR3 protein: ASSEVLGAFY
V gene: TRBV30; J gene: TRBJ1-6; CDR3 protein: ALSGSGKPLH
V gene: TRBV5-1; J gene: TRBJ2-5; CDR3 protein: ASSSDGAGTETQY
V gene: TRBV19; J gene: TRBJ1-2; CDR3 protein: ASSPQGVVSGYT
V gene: TRBV6-5; J gene: TRBJ1-2; CDR3 protein: ASSTTEHNYGYT
V gene: TRBV5-6; J gene: TRBJ1-2; CDR3 protein: ASSLTGSFYGYT
V gene: TRBV19; J gene: TRBJ1-2; CDR3 protein: ASSPQGVNYGYT